The TCR beta chain described here comes from a study of cytomegalovirus exposure and HLA in healthy donors. The germline gives CDR1 MNHEY, CDR2 SMNVEV (reference sequence). The CDR3 sequence is 13 residues long. Deletions cut 5 bases from V and 3 bases from J, with 11 bases between. PCR amplification relied on 60 Vbeta primers (plus 13 Jbeta primers). Only in-frame clones appear in the TCRdb table, and some are missing; sequencing was by immunoSEQ multiplex PCR. This sample's table has around 200,000 clones. The rearrangement joins TRBV27 to TRBJ2-7; D is unclear. The sample comprised PBMCs. The sequence was collected from a girl aged 2 to 9 in good health and CMV-seropositive. In nucleotides, the CDR3 is TGTGCCAGCAGTCTCCTCCGCAGCTACGAGCAGTACTTC. It translates to CASSLLRSYEQYF.